A single sample is the source of the 4 T cell receptor beta chains below, sequenced in a study of vaccination and CD4 T cells after COVID-19. Sample treatment: roughly ten-day PBMC culture with coronavirus spike peptide pools or control peptides (ViraFEST assay). The antigens of these receptors remain unknown. Cultured CD4+ T-cell DNA underwent Oncomine TCR Beta short-read sequencing. MiXCR, applied by TCRdb to the PCR reads, yields one record per CDR3 protein. The sample holds over 6,000 distinct CDR3 sequences, roughly 71% seen once. Material: CD4+ T cells from blood, cultured in vitro. Source of these receptors: a human donor who had recovered from COVID-19.

The chain couples TRBV27 to TRBJ1-6; TRBD1 matches at 8 bases. The germline gives CDR1 MNHEY, CDR2 SMNVEV (reference sequence). V lost 5 bases, J lost 8 bases, and 8 bases stayed unmatched. This CDR3 region has 15 residues. The CDR3 here is CASSRSRGQYSPLHF. CDR3 in DNA: TGTGCCAGCAGTAGGAGCAGGGGGCAGTATTCACCCCTCCACTTT.

DNA of the CDR3: TGTGCCAGCAGCTTGTCCGAGGCCGCGGGAGCTTTCTTT. Its translation is CASSLSEAAGAFF. The chain uses TRBV11-2 and TRBJ1-1; D gene ambiguous. V was pared by 3 bases and J by 10 bases, with 15 bases between. This CDR3 is 13 amino acids long. Germline CDR1 and CDR2: SGHAT and FQNNGV.

The chain has TRBV7-2 and TRBJ2-5; 11 bases are shared with TRBD2. CDR1 and CDR2 (germline): SGHTA, FQGNSA. Trimming removed 3 bases from V and 4 bases from J; junction bases left unmatched: 4. The CDR3 has 15 amino acids. The CDR3 bases are TGTGCCAGCAGCTTTGCCGGGACTAGCGGAGAGACCCAGTACTTC. Translating it yields CASSFAGTSGETQYF.

The chain employs TRBV19 and TRBJ2-4, with 8 positions matching TRBD1. CDR1 is LNHDA and CDR2 is SQIVND in the germline V gene (reference sequence). There are 15 residues in the CDR3. The junction had 4 bases not matched to a gene; V was cut back by 2 bases and J by 4 bases. As DNA, the CDR3 is TGTGCCAGTAGTATAAGGGGACAGGTGAAAAACATTCAGTACTTC. It yields the protein CASSIRGQVKNIQYF.